This TCR beta chain was sequenced in a study of regulatory T cells. Study outcomes and limitations: Patient repertoires had restricted TRB V-J pairs and skewed V and J usage, most in Tregs. In CD3G-deficient patients, conventional CD4+ T cells were enriched for hydrophobic CDR3 residues at positions 6 and 7.

This CDR3 region has 15 residues. Germline V gene lookup returns CDR1 SGHRS and CDR2 YFSETQ. V was trimmed by 0 bases and J by 5 bases, leaving 12 bases between them. Autoimmunity was present in every CD3G-deficient patient, worse in two. Patients aged 2 to 39 years had fewer naive T cells. Sorting split CD4+ cells into CD25-high CD127-low Tregs and CD25-low CD127-high conventional T cells. Regarding this clone: Its antigen is still unknown.

The primer mix had 52 TRBV and 13 TRBJ primers. Sequenced by immunoSEQ multiplex PCR; TCRdb stores in-frame clones only, minus some. The sample gives tens of thousands of clones, roughly 92% of which show up once; 0.85% to 1% is in the top ten. The sample comprised conventional CD4+ T cells sorted from blood. The rearrangement joins TRBV5-1 to TRBJ2-1, with a tentative D call TRBD2 (6 bases). The TCR sequence derives from a child aged 2-15 years with CD3G deficiency. The CDR3 DNA follows: TGCGCCAGCAGCTTGGATGGGCGGGGAAACAATGAGCAGTTCTTC. Protein sequence: CASSLDGRGNNEQFF.